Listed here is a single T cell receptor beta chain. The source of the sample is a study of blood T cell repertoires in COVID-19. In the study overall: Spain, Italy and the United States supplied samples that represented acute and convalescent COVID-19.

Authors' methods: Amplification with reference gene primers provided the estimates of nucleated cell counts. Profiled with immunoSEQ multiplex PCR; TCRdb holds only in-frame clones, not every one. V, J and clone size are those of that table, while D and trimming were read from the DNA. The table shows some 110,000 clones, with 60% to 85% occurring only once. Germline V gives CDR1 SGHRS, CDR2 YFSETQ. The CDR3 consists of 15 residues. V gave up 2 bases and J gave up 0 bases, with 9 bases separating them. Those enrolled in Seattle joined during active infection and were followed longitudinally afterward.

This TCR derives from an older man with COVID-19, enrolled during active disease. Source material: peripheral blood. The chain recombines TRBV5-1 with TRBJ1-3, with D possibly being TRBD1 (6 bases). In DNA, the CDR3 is TGCGCCAGCAGCTTACAGGGCGTCTCTGGAAACACCATATATTTT. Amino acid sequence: CASSLQGVSGNTIYF.